The sample holds a few counts of the clone carrying this T cell receptor (beta chain). Clones were read by immunoSEQ multiplex PCR, and TCRdb kept only the in-frame ones, dropping some. The repertoire holds roughly 50,000 clones, approximately 90% seen once, with roughly 0.8% in the top ten. Per the germline V gene, CDR1 is DFQATT and CDR2 is SNEGSKA (reference sequence). Trimming took off 3 bases at V and 4 bases at J, with 10 bases between the two ends. The CDR3 consists of 13 residues. The source of the sample is a study of control samples from healthy donors and cancer patients. Sequenced: PBMCs. This receptor was obtained from a man aged 30-40 years with colorectal cancer. The chain joins TRBV20-1 to TRBJ1-5; maybe TRBD1 (5 bases). This chain's CDR3 is CSASRTPNQPQHF. CDR3 DNA: TGCAGTGCTAGTCGGACACCGAATCAGCCCCAGCATTTT.